One and the same sample provided the 8 T cell receptor beta chains below, sequenced in a study of OX40 agonist ivuxolimab in advanced cancers. Profiling relied on immunoSEQ multiplex PCR, and the TCRdb table lists in-frame clones only, not all of them. The sample yields about 31,000 clones, roughly 90% seen once. The source was CD4+ or CD8+ T cells sorted from blood, collected in a trial of the OX40 agonist ivuxolimab. The receptors shown here come from an adult with an advanced solid tumor such as melanoma, head and neck, liver or kidney cancer.

This clone was seen once. The rearrangement uses TRBV27 and TRBJ2-2; the match to TRBD2 covers 8 bases. The CDR3 runs to 16 residues. J was trimmed by 2 bases and V by 2 bases; bases with no gene match: 4. The germline V gene encodes CDR1 MNHEY and CDR2 SMNVEV (reference sequence). The CDR3, as DNA: TGTGCCAGCAGTTTAGTACTAGCGGATAACACCGGGGAGCTGTTTTTT. This codes for CASSLVLADNTGELFF.

The rearrangement uses TRBV7-3 and TRBJ2-1; 9 bases match TRBD2. V was pared by 0 bases and J by 5 bases, with 14 bases of the junction left unmatched. Germline CDR1 reads SGHTA; CDR2 reads FQGTGA. CDR3 size: 19 residues. Here the CDR3 reads CASSLTASGMDASHNEQFF. CDR3 sequence (DNA): TGTGCCAGCAGCTTAACGGCTAGCGGGATGGATGCATCCCACAATGAGCAGTTCTTC.

The J gene is TRBJ1-5, the V gene TRBV28, with a weak D call TRBD1 (6 bases). The CDR3 has 15 amino acids. Looked up from germline, CDR1 is MDHEN and CDR2 is SYDVKM. The ends were cut back, 6 bases at V and 6 bases at J, with 18 bases in the middle. The CDR3 sequence: CASRNQGIWSQPQHF. The CDR3 DNA is TGTGCCAGCAGAAACCAGGGGATCTGGAGTCAGCCCCAGCATTTT.

The chain links TRBV27 to TRBJ2-7; D perhaps matches TRBD2 (5 bases). Trimming removed 6 bases at V and 7 bases at J, with 19 bases between. The CDR3 is 14 amino acids. Germline CDR1 reads MNHEY; CDR2 reads SMNVEV (reference sequence). CDR3 DNA: TGTGCCAGCAGATACCAAGGACTTACCCTGGAGCAGTACTTC. It encodes CASRYQGLTLEQYF.

The gene calls are TRBV27 and TRBJ2-7, with D perhaps matching TRBD1 or TRBD2 (5 bases each). CDR3 length equals 13 residues. V lost 9 bases, J lost 2 bases, and 14 bases lay in between. Germline V gene lookup returns CDR1 MNHEY and CDR2 SMNVEV (reference sequence). CDR3 residues: CASCLGPTYEQYF. CDR3 nucleotides: TGTGCCAGTTGTCTGGGACCGACCTACGAGCAGTACTTC.

This rearrangement joins TRBV19 to TRBJ1-5, with D possibly matching TRBD1 (5 bases). V was trimmed by 0 bases and J by 7 bases, leaving 13 bases between them. CDR3 length: 15 residues. Germline CDR1 is LNHDA and CDR2 is SQIVND (reference sequence). The CDR3 loop is CASSIEISTGQPQHF. DNA for the CDR3: TGTGCCAGTAGTATAGAAATCAGTACAGGCCAGCCCCAGCATTTT.

This clone is deemed medium-sized. The chain employs TRBV4-1 and TRBJ2-2; 13 nucleotides agree with TRBD2. Germline CDR1 and CDR2: MGHRA and YSYEKL. This CDR3 is built from 19 residues. V lost 0 bases and J lost 3; bases outside the gene matches: 7. CDR3 amino acids: CASSQDGTSGNLDTGELFF. CDR3 coding DNA: TGCGCCAGCAGCCAAGACGGGACTAGCGGGAATTTGGACACCGGGGAGCTGTTTTTT.

The CDR3 protein is CASSYRGGRTEAFF. The CDR3 coding sequence is TGTGCCAGCAGTTATCGCGGGGGGCGGACTGAAGCTTTCTTT. V is TRBV28 and J is TRBJ1-1, with D possibly matching TRBD1 (6 bases). The CDR3 totals 14 residues. The V and J ends lost 4 bases and 5 bases respectively, with 14 bases between them. Per the germline V gene, CDR1 is MDHEN and CDR2 is SYDVKM.